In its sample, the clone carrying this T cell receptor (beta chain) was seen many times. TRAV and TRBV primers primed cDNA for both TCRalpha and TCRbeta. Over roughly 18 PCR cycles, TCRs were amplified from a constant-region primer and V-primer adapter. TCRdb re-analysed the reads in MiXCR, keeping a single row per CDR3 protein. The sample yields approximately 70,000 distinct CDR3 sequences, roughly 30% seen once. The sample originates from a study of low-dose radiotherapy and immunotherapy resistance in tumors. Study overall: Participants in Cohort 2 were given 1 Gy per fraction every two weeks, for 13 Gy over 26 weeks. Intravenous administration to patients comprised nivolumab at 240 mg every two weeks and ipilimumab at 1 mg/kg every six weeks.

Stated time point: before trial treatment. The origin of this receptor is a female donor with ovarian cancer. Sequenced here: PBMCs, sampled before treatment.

CDR3: CASSPSGTGYGYTF. In DNA form, the CDR3 reads TGTGCCAGCAGCCCTTCCGGGACAGGCTATGGCTACACCTTC. The chain couples TRBV7-9 to TRBJ1-2; 8 nucleotides agree with TRBD1. CDR1 and CDR2 from the germline V gene are SEHNR and FQNEAQ (reference sequence). This CDR3 comprises 14 residues. V was clipped by 5 bases and J by 4 bases; unmatched bases: 6.